What follows are 17 T cell receptor beta chains derived from one specimen sequenced in a study of OX40 agonist ivuxolimab in advanced cancers. The table came from immunoSEQ multiplex PCR; TCRdb's copy has only in-frame clones and leaves some out. The sample has about 37,000 clones; almost 80% are singletons. Sequences were derived from CD4+ or CD8+ T cells sorted from blood, sampled in a trial of the OX40 agonist ivuxolimab. The source of these receptors is an adult with an advanced solid tumor such as melanoma, head and neck, liver or kidney cancer.

V usage is TRBV5-4 and J usage is TRBJ2-7; TRBD1 matches at 8 bases. CDR3 length: 13 amino acids. CDR1 is SGHNT and CDR2 is YYREEE in the germline V gene (reference sequence). J was trimmed by 5 bases and V by 4 bases; bases with no gene match: 5. Here the CDR3 reads CASSDDRGHEQYF. The CDR3 DNA reads TGTGCCAGCAGCGATGACAGGGGACACGAGCAGTACTTC.

The CDR3 DNA reads as TGTGCCAGCAGCCTTAGCGGGTCCGGGGAGCTGTTTTTT. Its protein is CASSLSGSGELFF. V usage is TRBV27 and J usage is TRBJ2-2; 7 nucleotides line up with TRBD2. Germline V lookup: CDR1 MNHEY, CDR2 SMNVEV (reference sequence). The V segment lost 6 bases and the J segment 6 bases; nucleotides outside the gene matches: 4. The CDR3 loop spans 13 amino acids.

This chain links TRBV7-2 with TRBJ1-5, with D possibly matching TRBD1 (5 bases). V lost 1 base and J lost 7, with 11 bases in between. CDR3 length: 14 residues. Per germline, CDR1 SGHTA and CDR2 FQGNSA. CDR3 nucleotides: TGTGCCAGCAGCTTAGTTTTCCGGGGCCAGCCCCAGCATTTT. Protein sequence: CASSLVFRGQPQHF.

This chain connects TRBV7-2 to TRBJ1-3; TRBD1 is a possible D gene (5 bases). This CDR3 spans 15 amino acids. The germline gives CDR1 SGHTA, CDR2 FQGNSA. The V end was cut by 1 base, the J end by 3 bases, with 10 bases between. The CDR3 spells CASSLDGAGGNTIYF. CDR3 sequence (DNA): TGTGCCAGCAGCTTAGATGGGGCGGGTGGAAACACCATATATTTT.

The table lists this clone with a count of one. The chain carries TRBV7-9 and TRBJ2-2, with TRBD2 matching over 12 bases. This CDR3 has 18 residues. Germline V gene lookup returns CDR1 SEHNR and CDR2 FQNEAQ (reference sequence). The V gene end was trimmed by 2 bases and the J gene end by 2 bases; junction bases not matched to a gene: 6. CDR3 in DNA: TGTGCCAGCAGCTTAAAACTAGCGGGAGGTCCCAACACCGGGGAGCTGTTTTTT. This codes for CASSLKLAGGPNTGELFF.

The chain recombines TRBV7-6 with TRBJ2-3, with TRBD2 identical over 8 bases. This CDR3 has 14 residues. Germline CDR1 and CDR2: SGHVS and FNYEAQ. V was pared by 5 bases and J by 6 bases, with 7 bases of the junction left unmatched. The CDR3 loop is CASSRTSGGDTQYF. Here the CDR3 DNA reads TGTGCCAGCAGCCGAACTAGCGGAGGCGATACGCAGTATTTT. Together with reference TRBV7-6 and TRBJ2-3, the CDR3 gives the full variable domain: GAGVSQSPRYKVTKRGQDVALRCDPISGHVSLYWYRQALGQGPEFLTYFNYEAQQDKSGLPNDRFSAERPEGSISTLTIQRTEQRDSAMYRCASSRTSGGDTQYFGPGTRLTVL.

DNA of the CDR3: TGTGCCAGCAGCTTGGTCAGAGCTGGCTACACCTTC. It codes for CASSLVRAGYTF. J is TRBJ1-2 and V is TRBV7-9; D is unresolved. The CDR3 spans 12 residues. Germline loops: CDR1 SEHNR, CDR2 FQNEAQ (reference sequence). Between the trimmed V and J ends, which lost 3 bases and 7 bases, there was a span of 9 bases.

This clone was counted only a few times. The rearrangement uses TRBV4-3 and TRBJ2-3, with D perhaps matching TRBD1 or TRBD2 (5 bases each). This CDR3 contains 17 residues. CDR1 is LGHNA, CDR2 YSLEER, per germline. V was clipped by 0 bases and J by 2 bases, with 15 bases between them. The CDR3 spells CASSQDLGTAPTDTQYF. CDR3 sequence (DNA): TGCGCCAGCAGCCAAGATCTCGGGACGGCCCCCACAGATACGCAGTATTTT.

The chain links TRBV27 to TRBJ2-3; D is uncertain. Deletions cut 6 bases from V and 2 bases from J, with 27 bases between. CDR1 and CDR2 (germline): MNHEY, SMNVEV (reference sequence). The CDR3 sequence is 19 residues long. The CDR3 here is CASSPIPAIASAATDTQYF. In DNA form, the CDR3 reads TGTGCCAGCAGCCCTATCCCTGCCATCGCATCCGCTGCCACAGATACGCAGTATTTT.

The chain combines TRBV27 with TRBJ2-7; tentatively, D is TRBD2 (5 bases). Deletions cut 2 bases from V and 3 bases from J, with 8 bases between. The CDR3 runs 13 residues. Germline CDR1 is MNHEY and CDR2 is SMNVEV (reference sequence). CDR3 protein: CASSLRGSYEQYF. The CDR3 bases are TGTGCCAGCAGTTTACGGGGTAGCTACGAGCAGTACTTC.

The CDR3 protein is CAISQDPAGGSTDTQYF. CDR3 sequence (DNA): TGTGCCATCAGTCAAGACCCAGCGGGAGGATCCACAGATACGCAGTATTTT. V is TRBV10-3 and J is TRBJ2-3; 9 bases are a match to TRBD2. Germline CDR1 is ENHRY and CDR2 is SYGVKD. V shed 5 bases, J shed 2 bases, and the junction held 11 bases outside the gene matches. The length of the CDR3 is 17 residues.

This chain connects TRBV6-5 to TRBJ2-5; a weak D match, TRBD1 (6 bases). Germline V CDR1 and CDR2: MNHEY, SVGAGI. The CDR3 has 14 amino acids. Trimming removed 2 bases from V and 5 bases from J, with 12 bases in between. The CDR3 region has the DNA TGTGCCAGCAGTTACCCAGGGGACGGGGAGACCCAGTACTTC. Its protein product is CASSYPGDGETQYF.

The rearrangement links TRBV27 to TRBJ2-1, with 15 bases that match TRBD2. The V gene end was trimmed by 4 bases and the J gene end by 7 bases; junction bases not matched to a gene: 11. The CDR3 has 18 amino acids. Germline V lookup: CDR1 MNHEY, CDR2 SMNVEV (reference sequence). CDR3 DNA sequence: TGTGCCAGCAGTTCGCTACCGGGACTAGCGGGAGGAAGGAATGAGCAGTTCTTC. The encoded protein is CASSSLPGLAGGRNEQFF.

This clone has just a few counts. V and J are TRBV27 and TRBJ1-4; 7 bases match TRBD1. CDR1 is MNHEY and CDR2 is SMNVEV in the germline V gene (reference sequence). This CDR3 comprises 16 residues. Losses at the gene ends were 3 bases for V and 5 bases for J; bases not matched to a gene: 9. The DNA of the CDR3 is TGTGCCAGCAGTTTCTCGCCGACAGGGCTCAATGAAAAACTGTTTTTT. Protein sequence: CASSFSPTGLNEKLFF.

This rearrangement joins TRBV19 to TRBJ2-5; 10 bases agree with TRBD2. With 3 bases clipped from V and 5 bases from J, the junction kept 6 bases outside the gene matches. This CDR3 comprises 15 residues. Germline values: CDR1 LNHDA, CDR2 SQIVND (reference sequence). This CDR3 reads CASSMSGGAGETQYF. Here the CDR3 DNA reads TGTGCCAGTAGTATGAGCGGGGGGGCCGGGGAGACCCAGTACTTC. Complete variable domain (other parts from reference TRBV19 and TRBJ2-5): DGGITQSPKYLFRKEGQNVTLSCEQNLNHDAMYWYRQDPGQGLRLIYYSQIVNDFQKGDIAEGYSVSREKKESFPLTVTSAQKNPTAFYLCASSMSGGAGETQYFGPGTRLLVL.

V usage is TRBV5-8 and J usage is TRBJ2-2, with TRBD1 matching over 7 bases. CDR1 SGHTS and CDR2 YDEGEE come from the germline V gene. The J segment lost 3 bases and the V segment lost 6 bases, leaving 11 bases of the junction unmatched. The CDR3 contains 16 residues. The CDR3 protein is CASTQGDRDDTGELFF. In nucleotides, the CDR3 is TGTGCCAGCACCCAGGGGGATAGGGATGACACCGGGGAGCTGTTTTTT.

In its sample, this clone was seen a few times. CDR3 in amino acids: CASRAEEAYNEQFF. The CDR3, as DNA: TGTGCCAGCAGGGCAGAGGAGGCCTACAATGAGCAGTTCTTC. This rearrangement joins TRBV21-1 to TRBJ2-1; the table's D gene call, TRBD2, was not cross checked with the DNA. TRBV21-1 is tagged as a pseudogene. CDR3 length: 14 residues.